Below, 27 T cell receptor beta chains from the same sample are listed, as sequenced in a study of regulatory T cells in long-lasting Graves disease. Described time point: persistent/refractory GD, antithyroid drugs over 5 years with positive TRAb. RNA isolated from PBMCs was used to make the TCR library. iRepertoire HTBI primers and Arm-PCR of CDR3 regions built TCR beta libraries. TCRdb called the multiplex PCR reads again in MiXCR, with one record for every CDR3 protein. This table has a few hundred thousand distinct CDR3 sequences, 20% to 30% appearing once. The material was peripheral blood mononuclear cells (PBMCs), obtained when the disease was refractory, from a patient treated with antithyroid drugs. These receptors all stem from a female donor with Graves disease.

This clonotype was detected only a few times. The chain recombines TRBV6-2 or TRBV6-3 with TRBJ2-7; D uncertain. Germline-derived CDR1 and CDR2 are MNHEY and SVGEGT. V was cut by 6 bases and J by 2 bases, with 14 bases left in between. This CDR3 contains 14 residues. The CDR3 DNA reads as TGTGCCAGCAGCACGTCGGGTTACGCCTACGAGCAGTACTTC. It is translated as CASSTSGYAYEQYF.

This clonotype came up many times. The V and J genes are TRBV13 and TRBJ2-5; D not certain. Per germline, CDR1 PRHDT and CDR2 FYEKMQ (reference sequence). The V end was cut by 1 base, the J end by 5 bases, with 14 bases between. The CDR3 spans 15 residues. The CDR3 is CASSLVDRRGETQYF. In DNA form, the CDR3 reads TGTGCCAGCAGCTTAGTAGATCGTCGTGGGGAGACCCAGTACTTC.

This clonotype came up many times. This chain links TRBV7-4 with TRBJ2-7; 14 bases match TRBD2. V lost 4 bases to trimming and J lost 6 bases; unmatched junction nucleotides: 14. Germline V gene sequence: CDR1 SGHVT, CDR2 SQSDAQ. This CDR3 is 18 amino acids long. The chain's CDR3 is CASSSPLRLAGGPLEQYF. The CDR3 DNA follows: TGTGCCAGCAGCTCGCCACTTAGACTAGCGGGAGGGCCACTCGAGCAGTACTTC.

Ten or more counts support this clonotype. This rearrangement joins TRBV29-1 to TRBJ1-1; D ambiguous. V was cut by 3 bases and J by 1 base, with 6 bases left in between. Looked up from germline, CDR1 is SQVTM and CDR2 is ANQGSEA. There are 12 residues in the CDR3. The DNA of the CDR3 is TGCAGCGTTGACGAGGGGAACACTGAAGCTTTCTTT. This gives the protein CSVDEGNTEAFF.

In this sample, this clonotype turned up a few times. The chain carries TRBV12-3 or TRBV12-4 and TRBJ2-7; TRBD1 matches 7 bases. J lost 3 bases, V lost 5 bases, and 10 bases had no gene match. The CDR3 sequence is 15 residues long. In DNA, the CDR3 is TGTGCCAGCAGTCCCCCCACAGGGGCCATCTACGAGCAGTACTTC. This codes for CASSPPTGAIYEQYF.

The V gene is TRBV5-1, the J gene TRBJ1-1; 8 nucleotides line up with TRBD1. This CDR3 has 15 amino acids. Germline V CDR1 and CDR2: SGHRS, YFSETQ. V lost 4 bases, J lost 4 bases, and 9 bases stayed unmatched. CDR3 protein: CASSREGQGGTEAFF. Written as DNA, the CDR3 is TGCGCCAGCAGCCGGGAAGGACAGGGCGGCACTGAAGCTTTCTTT. The variable domain in full, completed from reference TRBV5-1 and TRBJ1-1, reads KAGVTQTPRYLIKTRGQQVTLSCSPISGHRSVSWYQQTPGQGLQFLFEYFSETQRNKGNFPGRFSGRQFSNSRSEMNVSTLELGDSALYLCASSREGQGGTEAFFGQGTRLTVV.

V and J are TRBV5-1 and TRBJ2-7, with D perhaps given as TRBD1 or TRBD2 (7 bases each). The CDR3 is 17 amino acids. The V gene lost 3 bases and the J gene lost 0 bases, with 19 bases spanning the gap. CDR1 SGHRS and CDR2 YFSETQ come from the germline V gene. The CDR3 coding sequence is TGCGCCAGCAGCTCCAGGGGGGGGGTCGGGAGCTCCTACGAGCAGTACTTC. It translates to CASSSRGGVGSSYEQYF.

The table lists this clonotype with many counts. V and J are TRBV2 and TRBJ2-7; TRBD2 matches at 8 bases. The CDR3 is 16 amino acids. V lost 3 bases and J lost 2; bases outside the gene matches: 9. Germline V gives CDR1 SNHLY, CDR2 FYNNEI. CDR3 DNA: TGTGCCAGCAGTGACTACCCTTTACTAGCGGCCTACGAGCAGTACTTC. This sequence encodes CASSDYPLLAAYEQYF.

This clonotype came up a few times. This sequence joins TRBV20-1 and TRBJ2-1; the D is unclear. V was trimmed by 0 bases and J by 1 base, leaving 10 bases between them. CDR1 and CDR2 from the germline V gene are DFQATT and SNEGSKA (reference sequence). The CDR3 sequence is 15 residues long. DNA of the CDR3: TGCAGTGCTAGAGATGGCCACGGGTCCTACAATGAGCAGTTCTTC. Its translation is CSARDGHGSYNEQFF.

The table lists this clonotype with a few counts. The V gene is TRBV12-3 or TRBV12-4, the J gene TRBJ2-2; 8 nucleotides match TRBD2. The J segment lost 7 bases and the V segment lost 6 bases, leaving 10 bases of the junction unmatched. There are 15 residues in the CDR3. CDR3 nucleotide sequence: TGTGCCAGCAGCAGACTAGCGTCGGTGAGCGGGGAGCTGTTTTTT. Its translation: CASSRLASVSGELFF.

This clonotype appeared a few times. The gene calls are TRBV18 and TRBJ1-1; D remains ambiguous. The CDR3 extends over 13 amino acids. V lost 1 base and J lost 7, with 10 bases in between. Germline values: CDR1 KGHSH, CDR2 LQKENI. This CDR3 reads CASSPQGGYEAFF. CDR3 nucleotides: TGTGCCAGCTCACCACAGGGCGGCTATGAAGCTTTCTTT.

In the case of this clonotype: Being one base from a much bigger clone, this may be a read error. The DNA for the CDR3 is TGTGCCAGCAGCCCCTGTCGGGCGATCACGGGGGGGACCCAGTACTTC. This encodes CASSPCRAITGGTQYF. The chain employs TRBV7-9 and TRBJ2-5; TRBD2 matches at 7 bases. The CDR3 has 16 residues. The V gene end was trimmed by 5 bases and the J gene end by 7 bases; junction bases not matched to a gene: 16. The germline V gene has CDR1 SEHNR and CDR2 FQNEAQ (reference sequence).

The CDR3 DNA reads as TGCGCCAGCAGCGTTGGACAGGGCCGTCACGAGCAGTACTTC. Translated: CASSVGQGRHEQYF. The chain carries TRBV5-1 and TRBJ2-7; 8 bases align to TRBD1. The J segment lost 5 bases and the V segment lost 4 bases, leaving 8 bases of the junction unmatched. Germline CDR1 SGHRS, CDR2 YFSETQ. CDR3 length equals 14 residues.

This sequence joins TRBV6-2 or TRBV6-3 and TRBJ1-1, with TRBD1 identical over 8 bases. Per the germline V gene, CDR1 is MNHEY and CDR2 is SVGEGT. This CDR3 contains 17 residues. V was clipped by 7 bases and J by 5 bases; unmatched bases: 18. CDR3: CASNQGAGGLRRTEAFF. The DNA of the CDR3 is TGTGCCAGCAACCAGGGGGCAGGGGGCCTCAGGAGGACTGAAGCTTTCTTT.

This chain uses TRBV18 with TRBJ1-4; D is possibly TRBD1 (5 bases). The CDR3 totals 16 residues. Germline V gives CDR1 KGHSH, CDR2 LQKENI. Trimming removed 3 bases from V and 5 bases from J, with 16 bases in between. The chain's CDR3 is CASSPRREEGNEKLFF. CDR3 DNA: TGTGCCAGCTCACCCCGCAGGGAAGAGGGCAATGAAAAACTGTTTTTT.

This clonotype has ten or more counts. This chain uses TRBV20-1 with TRBJ2-7; the match to TRBD1 covers 7 bases. Losses at the gene ends were 3 bases for V and 5 bases for J; bases not matched to a gene: 7. This CDR3 comprises 13 residues. Germline-derived CDR1 and CDR2 are DFQATT and SNEGSKA (reference sequence). This CDR3 reads CSASSRGSHEQYF. The CDR3 DNA reads as TGCAGTGCTAGTTCCAGGGGGAGCCACGAGCAGTACTTC.

The CDR3: CASSSDGDYEQYF. The CDR3 coding sequence is TGTGCCAGCAGCTCCGACGGTGACTACGAGCAGTACTTC. The V gene is TRBV7-9, the J gene TRBJ2-7, with D unresolved. The CDR3 runs to 13 residues. Germline values: CDR1 SEHNR, CDR2 FQNEAQ (reference sequence). V lost 4 bases to trimming and J lost 3 bases, with 10 bases between them.

The gene calls are TRBV5-1 and TRBJ1-1; D perhaps matches TRBD1 (5 bases). Germline V gives CDR1 SGHRS, CDR2 YFSETQ. V was pared by 4 bases and J by 5 bases, with 15 bases between. The CDR3 is 14 amino acids. The CDR3 DNA follows: TGCGCCAGCAGCCCCTCGGGGGTTGAAACTGAAGCTTTCTTT. Protein sequence: CASSPSGVETEAFF.

The chain is built from TRBV18 and TRBJ2-1; D uncertain. Trimming shortened V by 3 bases and J by 5 bases, and 17 bases separated the two germline ends. This CDR3 contains 16 residues. CDR1 and CDR2 (germline): KGHSH, LQKENI. The CDR3 bases are TGTGCCAGCTCACCGTCAGCATCCGGGCCAAACAATGAGCAGTTCTTC. Its protein is CASSPSASGPNNEQFF.

About this clonotype itself: A much larger clonotype is one base distant, so this may be a read error. This chain joins TRBV7-8 and TRBJ2-7; 11 bases fit TRBD2. The CDR3 spans 15 residues. V gave up 1 base and J gave up 5 bases; unmatched junction bases: 4. CDR1 is SGHVS, CDR2 FQNEAQ, per germline. In DNA, the CDR3 is TGTGCCAGCAGCTTAGTGGCTAGCGGGAGGAACGAGCAGTACTTC. This codes for CASSLVASGRNEQYF.

Comment on this clonotype: This could be a read error, since a much larger clone is one nucleotide away. This chain links TRBV11-2 with TRBJ2-7, with 8 bases aligning to TRBD2. The CDR3 totals 15 residues. CDR1 and CDR2 from the germline V gene are SGHAT and FQNNGV. Here the CDR3 reads CAGSQTSGASYEQYF. The CDR3 bases are TGTGCCGGCAGCCAAACTAGCGGAGCTTCCTACGAGCAGTACTTC.

The CDR3 is CSARERGTVSSGNTIYF. The CDR3 nucleotides read TGCAGTGCTAGAGAAAGGGGGACCGTCAGCTCTGGAAACACCATATATTTT. The chain is built from TRBV20-1 and TRBJ1-3, with a tentative D call TRBD1 (6 bases). CDR1 and CDR2 (germline): DFQATT, SNEGSKA (reference sequence). The CDR3 is 17 residues long. The V and J ends lost 0 bases and 0 bases respectively, with 15 bases between them.

Many counts were recorded for this clonotype. V usage is TRBV25-1 and J usage is TRBJ1-1; no reliable D call. CDR3 length equals 15 residues. V dropped 1 base and J dropped 1 base, with 10 bases sitting between them. Looked up from germline, CDR1 is MGHDK and CDR2 is SYGVNS. CDR3 in amino acids: CASSEFHLGNTEAFF. The CDR3 DNA is TGTGCCAGCAGTGAATTTCACCTGGGGAACACTGAAGCTTTCTTT.

The J gene is TRBJ2-3, the V gene TRBV7-9; 13 bases align to TRBD2. CDR1 SEHNR and CDR2 FQNEAQ come from the germline V gene (reference sequence). Trimming at V came to 5 bases and at J to 2 bases, leaving 13 bases not matched to a gene. The CDR3 spans 19 residues. The CDR3 sequence: CASSRRLAGGRAPTDTQYF. CDR3 nucleotides: TGTGCCAGCAGCCGGCGACTAGCGGGAGGAAGGGCTCCCACAGATACGCAGTATTTT.

This clonotype was seen many times. This rearrangement joins TRBV20-1 to TRBJ1-1; 7 nucleotides align to TRBD1. Germline V gene lookup returns CDR1 DFQATT and CDR2 SNEGSKA (reference sequence). V was pared by 6 bases and J by 9 bases, with 13 bases of the junction left unmatched. This CDR3 has 13 amino acids. CDR3 loop: CSAPQGTTRKAFF. DNA of the CDR3: TGCAGTGCGCCACAGGGGACTACTCGGAAAGCTTTCTTT.

This clonotype was detected only a few times. CDR3 protein: CASSLRGQYGYTF. CDR3 nucleotide sequence: TGTGCCAGCAGTTTAAGAGGGCAGTATGGCTACACCTTC. The rearrangement uses TRBV28 and TRBJ1-2; D gene uncertain. V shed 2 bases and J shed 5 bases, with 9 bases lying between them. Germline CDR1 MDHEN, CDR2 SYDVKM. The CDR3 extends over 13 amino acids.

This clonotype was observed a handful of times. This chain joins TRBV29-1 and TRBJ2-4; D tentatively reads TRBD1 or TRBD2 (6 bases each). Trimming stripped 2 bases from V and 2 bases from J, with 10 bases between. This CDR3 spans 14 amino acids. Germline values: CDR1 SQVTM, CDR2 ANQGSEA. CDR3 bases: TGCAGCGTTGAAATAGGGGGGACCAAAAACATTCAGTACTTC. Encoded protein: CSVEIGGTKNIQYF.